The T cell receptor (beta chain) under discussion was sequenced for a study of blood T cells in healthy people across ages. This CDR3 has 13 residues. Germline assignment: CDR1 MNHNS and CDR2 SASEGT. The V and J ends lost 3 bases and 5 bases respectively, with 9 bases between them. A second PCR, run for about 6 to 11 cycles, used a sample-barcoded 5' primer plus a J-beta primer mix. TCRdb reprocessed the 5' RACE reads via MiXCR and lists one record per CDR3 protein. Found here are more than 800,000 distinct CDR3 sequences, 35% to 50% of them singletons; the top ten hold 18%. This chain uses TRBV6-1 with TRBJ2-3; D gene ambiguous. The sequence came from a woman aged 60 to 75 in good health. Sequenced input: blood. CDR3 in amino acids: CASSDDLGDTQYF. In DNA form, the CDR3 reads TGTGCCAGCAGTGACGATCTGGGAGATACGCAGTATTTT.